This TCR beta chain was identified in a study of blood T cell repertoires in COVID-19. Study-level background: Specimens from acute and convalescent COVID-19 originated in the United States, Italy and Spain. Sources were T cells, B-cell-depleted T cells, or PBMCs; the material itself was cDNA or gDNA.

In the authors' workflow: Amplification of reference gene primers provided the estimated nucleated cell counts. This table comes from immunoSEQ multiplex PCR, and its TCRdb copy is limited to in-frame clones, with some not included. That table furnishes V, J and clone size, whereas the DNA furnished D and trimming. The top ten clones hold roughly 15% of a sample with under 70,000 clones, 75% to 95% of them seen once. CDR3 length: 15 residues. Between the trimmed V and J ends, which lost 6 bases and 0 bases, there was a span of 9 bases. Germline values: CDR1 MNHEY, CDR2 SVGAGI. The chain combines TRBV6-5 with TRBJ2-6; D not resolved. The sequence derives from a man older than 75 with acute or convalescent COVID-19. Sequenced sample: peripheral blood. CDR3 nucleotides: TGTGCCAGCAGCGAGGATCTCTCTGGGGCCAACGTCCTGACTTTC. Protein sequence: CASSEDLSGANVLTF.